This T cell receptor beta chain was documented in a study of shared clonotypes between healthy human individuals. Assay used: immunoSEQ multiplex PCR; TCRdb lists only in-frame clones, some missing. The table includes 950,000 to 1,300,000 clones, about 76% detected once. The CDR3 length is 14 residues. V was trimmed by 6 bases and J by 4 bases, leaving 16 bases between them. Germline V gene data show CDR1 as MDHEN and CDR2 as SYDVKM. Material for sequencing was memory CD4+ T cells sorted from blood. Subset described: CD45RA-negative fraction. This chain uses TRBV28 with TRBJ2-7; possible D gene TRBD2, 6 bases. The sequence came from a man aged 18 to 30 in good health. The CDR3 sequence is CASRPAGPHYEQYF. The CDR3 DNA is TGTGCCAGCAGGCCCGCGGGACCCCATTACGAGCAGTACTTC.